This T cell receptor (beta chain) was found in a study of monozygotic twins with inflammatory bowel disease. Study-wide results and caveats: TCRbeta diversity (inverse Simpson) was lower in IBD patients than in healthy co-twins. No difference was seen in repertoire similarity between concordant and discordant twins, possibly from limited power.

The CDR3 contains 17 residues. The germline gives CDR1 SQVTM, CDR2 ANQGSEA. About this clonotype itself: No antigen is known for it.

TCRdb reprocessed the 5' RACE reads and reports one entry per CDR3 protein, with no DNA. This sample lists 110,000 to 150,000 distinct CDR3 sequences; its ten largest clones have 0.95% to 1.5%. This TCR was recovered from a human donor with ulcerative colitis or Crohn's disease, or a healthy co-twin of an affected twin (not recorded which). V is TRBV29-1 and J is TRBJ2-1; the D gene TCRdb calls, TRBD2, cannot be checked with no DNA. The sample consisted of blood. CDR3 residues: CSVQRTATSGSRNEQFF.